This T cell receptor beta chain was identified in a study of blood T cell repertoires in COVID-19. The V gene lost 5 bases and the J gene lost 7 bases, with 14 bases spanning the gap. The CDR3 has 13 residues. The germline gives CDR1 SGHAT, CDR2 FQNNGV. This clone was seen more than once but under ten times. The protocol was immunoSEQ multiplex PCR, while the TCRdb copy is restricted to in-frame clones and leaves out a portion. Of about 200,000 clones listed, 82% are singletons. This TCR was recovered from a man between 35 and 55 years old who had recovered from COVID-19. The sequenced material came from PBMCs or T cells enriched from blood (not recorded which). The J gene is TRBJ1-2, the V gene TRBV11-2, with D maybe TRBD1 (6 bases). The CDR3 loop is CASSPVGAGGYTF. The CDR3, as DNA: TGTGCCAGCAGCCCGGTGGGGGCGGGTGGCTACACCTTC.